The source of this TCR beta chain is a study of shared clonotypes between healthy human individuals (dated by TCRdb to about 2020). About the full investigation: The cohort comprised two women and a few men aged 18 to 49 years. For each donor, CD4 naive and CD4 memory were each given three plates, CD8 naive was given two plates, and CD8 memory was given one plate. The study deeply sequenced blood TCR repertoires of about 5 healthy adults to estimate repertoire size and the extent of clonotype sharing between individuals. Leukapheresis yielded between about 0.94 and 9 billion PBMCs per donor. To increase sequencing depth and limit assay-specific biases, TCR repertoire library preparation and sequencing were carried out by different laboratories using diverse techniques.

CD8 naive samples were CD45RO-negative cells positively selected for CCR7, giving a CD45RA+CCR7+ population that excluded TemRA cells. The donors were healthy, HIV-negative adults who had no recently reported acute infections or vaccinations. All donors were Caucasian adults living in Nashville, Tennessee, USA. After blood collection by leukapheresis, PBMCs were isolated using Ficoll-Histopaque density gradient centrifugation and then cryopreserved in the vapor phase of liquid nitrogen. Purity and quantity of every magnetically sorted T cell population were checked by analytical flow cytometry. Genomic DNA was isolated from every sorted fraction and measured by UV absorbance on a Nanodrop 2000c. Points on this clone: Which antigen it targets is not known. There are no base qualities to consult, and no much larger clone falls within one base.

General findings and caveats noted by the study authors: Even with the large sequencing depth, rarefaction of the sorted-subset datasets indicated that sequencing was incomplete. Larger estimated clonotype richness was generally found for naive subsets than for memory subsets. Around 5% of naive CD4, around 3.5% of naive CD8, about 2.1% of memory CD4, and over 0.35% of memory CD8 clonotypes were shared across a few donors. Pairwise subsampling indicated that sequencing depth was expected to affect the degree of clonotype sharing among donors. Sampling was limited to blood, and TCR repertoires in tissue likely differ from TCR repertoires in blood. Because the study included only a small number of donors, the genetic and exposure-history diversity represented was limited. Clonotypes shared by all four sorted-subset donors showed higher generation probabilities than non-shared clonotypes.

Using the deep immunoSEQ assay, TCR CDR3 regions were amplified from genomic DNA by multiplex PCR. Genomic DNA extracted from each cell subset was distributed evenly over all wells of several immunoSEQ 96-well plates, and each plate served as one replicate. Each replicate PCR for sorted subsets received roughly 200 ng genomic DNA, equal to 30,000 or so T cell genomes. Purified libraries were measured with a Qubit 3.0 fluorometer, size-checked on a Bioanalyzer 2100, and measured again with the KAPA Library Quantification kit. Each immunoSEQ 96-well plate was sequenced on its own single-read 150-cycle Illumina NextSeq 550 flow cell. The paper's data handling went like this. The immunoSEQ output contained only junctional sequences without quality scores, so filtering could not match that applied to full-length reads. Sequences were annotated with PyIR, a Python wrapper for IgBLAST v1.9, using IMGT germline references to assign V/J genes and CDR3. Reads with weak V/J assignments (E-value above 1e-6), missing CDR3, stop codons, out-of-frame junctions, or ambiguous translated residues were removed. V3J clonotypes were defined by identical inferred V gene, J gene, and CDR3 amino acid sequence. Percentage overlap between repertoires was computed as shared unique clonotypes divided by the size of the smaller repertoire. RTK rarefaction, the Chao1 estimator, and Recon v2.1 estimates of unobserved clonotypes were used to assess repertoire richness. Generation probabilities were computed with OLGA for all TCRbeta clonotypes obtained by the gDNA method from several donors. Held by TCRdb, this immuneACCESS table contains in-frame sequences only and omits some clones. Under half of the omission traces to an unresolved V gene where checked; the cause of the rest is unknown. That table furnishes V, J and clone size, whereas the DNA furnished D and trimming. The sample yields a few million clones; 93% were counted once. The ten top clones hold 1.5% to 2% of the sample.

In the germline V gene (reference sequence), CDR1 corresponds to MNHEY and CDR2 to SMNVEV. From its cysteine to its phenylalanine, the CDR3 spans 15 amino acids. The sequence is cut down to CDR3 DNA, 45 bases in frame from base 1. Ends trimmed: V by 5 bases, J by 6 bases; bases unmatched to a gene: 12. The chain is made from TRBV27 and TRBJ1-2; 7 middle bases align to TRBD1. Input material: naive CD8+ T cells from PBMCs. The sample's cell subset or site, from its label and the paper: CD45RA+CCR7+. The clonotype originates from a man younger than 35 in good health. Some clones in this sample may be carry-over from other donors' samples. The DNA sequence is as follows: TGTGCCAGCAGTCCGTTCCAACAGGGGAGAGATGGCTACACCTTC. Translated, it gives CASSPFQQGRDGYTF.